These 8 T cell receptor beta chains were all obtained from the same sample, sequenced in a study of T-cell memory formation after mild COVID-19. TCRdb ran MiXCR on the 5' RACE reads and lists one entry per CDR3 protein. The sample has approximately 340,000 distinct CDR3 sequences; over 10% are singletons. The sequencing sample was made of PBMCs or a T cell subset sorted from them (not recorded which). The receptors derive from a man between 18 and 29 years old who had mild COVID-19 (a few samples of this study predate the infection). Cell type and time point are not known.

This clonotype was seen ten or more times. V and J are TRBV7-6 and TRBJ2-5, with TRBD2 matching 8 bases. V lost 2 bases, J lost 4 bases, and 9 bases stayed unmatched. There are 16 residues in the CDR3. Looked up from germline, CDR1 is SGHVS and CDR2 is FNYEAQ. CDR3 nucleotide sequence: TGTGCCAGCAGCTTAACCGGCGGGGGGCTGGGAGAGACCCAGTACTTC. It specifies CASSLTGGGLGETQYF.

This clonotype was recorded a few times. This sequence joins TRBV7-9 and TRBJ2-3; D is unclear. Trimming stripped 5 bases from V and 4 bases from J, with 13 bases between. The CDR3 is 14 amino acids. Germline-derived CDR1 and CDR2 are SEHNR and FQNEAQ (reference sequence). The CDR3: CASSPPSQPDTQYF. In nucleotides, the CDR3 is TGTGCCAGCAGCCCCCCATCCCAGCCAGATACGCAGTATTTT.

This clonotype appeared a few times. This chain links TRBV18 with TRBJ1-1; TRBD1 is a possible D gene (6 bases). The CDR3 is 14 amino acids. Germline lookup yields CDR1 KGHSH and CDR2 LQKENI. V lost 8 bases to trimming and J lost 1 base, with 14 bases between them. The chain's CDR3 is CASKIQGGNTEAFF. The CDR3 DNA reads TGTGCCAGCAAGATACAGGGCGGGAACACTGAAGCTTTCTTT.

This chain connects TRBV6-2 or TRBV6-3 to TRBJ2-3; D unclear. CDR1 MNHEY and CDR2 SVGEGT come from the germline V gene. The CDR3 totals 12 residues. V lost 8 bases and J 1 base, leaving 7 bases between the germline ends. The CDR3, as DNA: TGTGCCAGCGTGTCGCGCACAGATACGCAGTATTTT. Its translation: CASVSRTDTQYF.

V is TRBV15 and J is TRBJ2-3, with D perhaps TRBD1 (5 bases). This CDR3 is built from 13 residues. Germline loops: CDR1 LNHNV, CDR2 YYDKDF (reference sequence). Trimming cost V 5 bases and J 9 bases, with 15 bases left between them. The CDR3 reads CATSLYQGATQYF. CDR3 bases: TGTGCCACCAGCCTATACCAGGGTGCGACGCAGTATTTT.

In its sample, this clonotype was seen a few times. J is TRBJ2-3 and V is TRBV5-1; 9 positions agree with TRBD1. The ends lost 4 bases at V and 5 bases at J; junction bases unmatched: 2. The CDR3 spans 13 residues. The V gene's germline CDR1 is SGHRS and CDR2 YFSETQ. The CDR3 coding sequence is TGCGCCAGCAGCCTGGGACAGGGAGATACGCAGTATTTT. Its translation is CASSLGQGDTQYF.

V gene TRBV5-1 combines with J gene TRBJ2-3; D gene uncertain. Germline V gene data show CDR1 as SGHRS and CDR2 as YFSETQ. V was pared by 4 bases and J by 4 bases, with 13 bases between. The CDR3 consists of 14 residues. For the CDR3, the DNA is TGCGCCAGCAGCGTGGGCCAGGTCTCAGATACGCAGTATTTT. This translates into CASSVGQVSDTQYF.

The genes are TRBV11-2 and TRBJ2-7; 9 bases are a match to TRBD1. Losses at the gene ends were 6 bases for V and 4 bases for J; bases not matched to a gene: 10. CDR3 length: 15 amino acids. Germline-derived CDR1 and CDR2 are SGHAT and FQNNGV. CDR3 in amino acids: CASSLTGGSGYEQYF. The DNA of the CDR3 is TGTGCCAGCAGTCTCACAGGGGGCTCTGGGTACGAGCAGTACTTC.